This T cell receptor beta chain was sequenced in a study of blood T cell repertoires in COVID-19 (dated by TCRdb to the early 2020s). The study in broad terms: Samples covering the acute and convalescent phases of COVID-19 were provided by collaborators in the United States, Italy and Spain. The samples were drawn from two sources: the first 160 participants of the ongoing ImmuneRACE study, and approximately 1,300 subjects contributed by 6 global collaborators. The material from the prospective study consisted of cDNA or gDNA derived from T cells, B-cell-depleted T cells, or PBMCs. Where HLA class I and class II types were available, the types were taken from metadata supplied by the sample provider, not from assay-based typing. A freely available public database, intended as a resource for researchers studying the immune response to SARS-CoV-2, is where the repertoires were released. A de-identified subject ID, COVID-19 status, age in years and sex were almost always included in the sample metadata. Deeply sampled blood TCRbeta repertoires from subjects exposed to, actively infected with, or recovered from COVID-19 were included in the dataset.

The CDR1 and CDR2 encoded by the germline V gene are SGHRS and YFSETQ. V and J are trimmed by 6 bases and 5 bases, and the gene matches miss 9 bases of the junction. Its CDR3 holds 15 amino acids, cysteine through phenylalanine. Solely the CDR3 DNA is kept, with 45 bases framed from the first base. What the study reported, not specific to this receptor: The amount of clinical and demographic metadata varied by source and participant and was provided uncurated.

TCRbeta CDR3 regions were amplified from genomic DNA by means of the immunoSEQ Assay, a bias-controlled multiplex PCR. The authors' analysis ran thus. Nucleated cell counts per sample were estimated from amplification of reference gene primers within the assay. To quantify the absolute abundance of each unique TCRbeta CDR3 rearrangement, sequence reads were collapsed and filtered. For each sample, productive Simpson clonality was calculated as the square root of Simpson's diversity index over productive rearrangements. The immuneACCESS repertoire file appears here via TCRdb, limited to in-frame rearrangements. These files lack a portion of the clones; in checked studies, under half of the deficit traces to unresolved V genes, and the cause of the others is not known. The V and J calls and clone size were taken over from that table, and D and trimming were inferred from the DNA. This sample lists about 23,000 clones; 80% to 90% were detected once. Of the sample, 20% to 25% is held by the ten largest clones.

Notes on this clone: Its specific antigen is unknown. Base-call qualities are not available, and no considerably larger clone is one nucleotide away.

Whole blood was collected in K2EDTA tubes by collaborating institutions according to the institutions' own protocols. Collaborator samples were shipped for TCRbeta analysis as frozen whole blood, isolated PBMCs, or DNA extracted from either sample type. Sequences were obtained from peripheral blood. The receptor chain draws on TRBV5-1 and TRBJ2-7, and 12 junctional nucleotides match TRBD1. This TCR was sampled from a man between 70 and 80 years old in a cohort sampled during active COVID-19. The DNA sequence reads TGCGCCAGCACCCTCCGGGGACAGGGGGCTGACGAGCAGTACTTC. Its product reads: CASTLRGQGADEQYF.